This T cell receptor beta chain was identified during a study of blood T cell repertoires in COVID-19 (dated by TCRdb to about 2020). About the investigation overall: Samples covering the acute and convalescent phases of COVID-19 were provided by collaborators in the United States, Italy and Spain. The prospective study material was composed of cDNA or gDNA derived from T cells, B-cell-depleted T cells, or PBMCs. Subjects who had been exposed to COVID-19, were actively infected with it, or had recovered from it provided the deeply sampled blood TCRbeta repertoires that made up the dataset. The repertoires were made available in a free public database intended to serve as a resource for research on the immune response to SARS-CoV-2. The samples were drawn from two sources: the first 160 participants of the ongoing ImmuneRACE study, and about 1,300 subjects contributed by 6 global collaborators. The sample metadata nearly always contained a de-identified subject ID, COVID-19 status, age in years and sex. Where available, HLA class I and class II types were obtained from metadata supplied by the sample provider rather than from assay-based typing.

This clone came up once. Its antigen is unknown. Base qualities were left out, and no much larger clone turns up one base away. Each collaborating institution followed its own protocols to collect whole blood in K2EDTA tubes. For TCRbeta analysis, collaborators shipped samples in one of three forms: frozen whole blood, isolated PBMCs, or DNA extracted from either of those sample types. V drops 4 bases and J drops 6 bases, leaving 12 bases in between. The germline V gene gives CDR1 as SQVTM and CDR2 as ANQGSEA. From its cysteine to its phenylalanine, the CDR3 spans 12 amino acids. This entry keeps only the CDR3 DNA: 36 bases, framed from base 1. What the study reported, not specific to this receptor: How much clinical and demographic metadata was included differed by source and by participant, and the metadata was provided uncurated.

TCRbeta CDR3 regions were amplified from genomic DNA by means of the immunoSEQ Assay, a bias-controlled multiplex PCR. The paper's processing steps were these. Nucleated cell counts per sample were estimated from amplification of reference gene primers within the assay. To quantify the absolute abundance of each unique TCRbeta CDR3 rearrangement, sequence reads were collapsed and filtered. For each sample, productive Simpson clonality was calculated by taking the square root of Simpson's diversity index across productive rearrangements. TCRdb provides this immuneACCESS table in a form limited to in-frame rearrangements. Some clones are lacking; in checked studies, under half of them reflect an unresolved V gene, and why the rest are absent is not known. V, J and clone size reflect that table, while D and trimming were determined from the DNA. The sample has 70,000 to 90,000 clones on record, 75% to 85% of them singletons. The ten largest clones add up to roughly 22% of the sample.

This sequence originates from a human donor in a cohort sampled during active COVID-19. Sequencing was done on a sample of peripheral blood. The chain employs TRBV29-1 and TRBJ1-1; too little of a D gene remains to name it. In nucleotide form, the sequence is TGCAGCGTTGTCAGAGGGAGCGCTGAAGCTTTCTTT. Its protein is CSVVRGSAEAFF.